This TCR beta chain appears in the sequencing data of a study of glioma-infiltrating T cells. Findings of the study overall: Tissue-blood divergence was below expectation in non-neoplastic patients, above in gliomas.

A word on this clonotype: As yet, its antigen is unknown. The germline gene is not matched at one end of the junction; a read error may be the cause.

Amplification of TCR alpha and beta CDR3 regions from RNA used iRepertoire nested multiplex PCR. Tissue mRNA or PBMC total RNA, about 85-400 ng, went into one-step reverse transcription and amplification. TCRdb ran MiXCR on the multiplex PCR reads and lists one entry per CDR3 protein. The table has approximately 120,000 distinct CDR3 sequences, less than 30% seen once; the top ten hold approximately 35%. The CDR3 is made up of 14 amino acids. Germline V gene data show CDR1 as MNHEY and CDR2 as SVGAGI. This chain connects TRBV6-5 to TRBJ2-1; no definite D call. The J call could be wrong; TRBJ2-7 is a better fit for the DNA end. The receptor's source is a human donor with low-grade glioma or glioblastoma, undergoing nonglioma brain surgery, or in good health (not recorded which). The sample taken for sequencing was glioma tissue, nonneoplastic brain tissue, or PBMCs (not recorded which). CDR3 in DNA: TGTGCCAGCAGCTACTCGTCCCAGTACAACGAGCAGTACTTC. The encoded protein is CASSYSSQYNEQYF.